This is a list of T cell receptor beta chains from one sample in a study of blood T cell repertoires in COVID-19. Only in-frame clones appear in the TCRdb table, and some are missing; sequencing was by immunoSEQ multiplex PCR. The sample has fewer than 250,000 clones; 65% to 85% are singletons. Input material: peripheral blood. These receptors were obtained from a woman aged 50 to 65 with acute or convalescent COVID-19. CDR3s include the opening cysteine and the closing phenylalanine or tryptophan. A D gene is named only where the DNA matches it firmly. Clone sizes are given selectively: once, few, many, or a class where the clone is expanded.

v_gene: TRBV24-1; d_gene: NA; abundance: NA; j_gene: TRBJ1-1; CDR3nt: TGTGCCACCAGTGCTCAGGGAATTACTGAAGCTTTCTTT; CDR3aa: CATSAQGITEAFF
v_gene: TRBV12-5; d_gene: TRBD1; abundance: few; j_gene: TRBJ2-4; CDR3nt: TGTGCTAGTGGTTTGGCCCAACTCCGGACAGGACCCGAGATTCCGGCCAAAAACATTCAGTACTTC; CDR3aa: CASGLAQLRTGPEIPAKNIQYF
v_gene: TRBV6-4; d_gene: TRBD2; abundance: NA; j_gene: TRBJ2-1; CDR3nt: TGTGCCAGCAGTGCCCAGAGCGGGAGCGGAGGGGGTGAGCAGTTCTTC; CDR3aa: CASSAQSGSGGGEQFF
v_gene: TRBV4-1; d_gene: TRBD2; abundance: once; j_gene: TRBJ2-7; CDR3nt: TGCGCCAGCAGCCACCCTAAACTAGCGGGAGTTTACGAGCAGTACTTC; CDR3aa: CASSHPKLAGVYEQYF
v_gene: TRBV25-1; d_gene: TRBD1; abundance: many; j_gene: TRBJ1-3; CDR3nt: TGTGCCAGCAGTGAATATGGCCCAGGGGGCTCTGGAAACACCATATATTTT; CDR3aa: CASSEYGPGGSGNTIYF
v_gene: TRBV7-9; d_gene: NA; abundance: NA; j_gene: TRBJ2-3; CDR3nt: TGTGCCACCAGATGGGGGGGCGCCGGAGATACGCAGTATTTT; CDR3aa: CATRWGGAGDTQYF
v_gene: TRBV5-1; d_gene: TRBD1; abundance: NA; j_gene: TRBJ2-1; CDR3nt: TGCGCCAGCAGCTTCGGTCACGGACAGGGGACGATAAATGAGCAGTTCTTC; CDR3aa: CASSFGHGQGTINEQFF
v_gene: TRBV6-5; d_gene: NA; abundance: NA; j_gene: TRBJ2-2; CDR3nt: TGTGCCAGCAGAGACGAGACACTGAACACCGGGGAGCTGTTTTTT; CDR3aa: CASRDETLNTGELFF
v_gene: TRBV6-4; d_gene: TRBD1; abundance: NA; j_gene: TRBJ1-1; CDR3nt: TGTGCCAGCAGGCGGACAGGGGAGAACACTGAAGCTTTCTTT; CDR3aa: CASRRTGENTEAFF
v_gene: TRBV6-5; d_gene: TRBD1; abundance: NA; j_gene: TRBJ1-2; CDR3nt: TGTGCCAGCAGTTCCCGACAGGGGAGTGATGGCTACACCTTC; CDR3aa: CASSSRQGSDGYTF
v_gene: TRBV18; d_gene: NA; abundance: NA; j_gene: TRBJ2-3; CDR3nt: TGTGCCAGCTCACCTACCTACACAGATACGCAGTATTTT; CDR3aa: CASSPTYTDTQYF
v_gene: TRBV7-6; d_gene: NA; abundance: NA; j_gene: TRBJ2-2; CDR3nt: TGTGCCAGCAGGTCTCTAGCGAACACCGGGGAGCTGTTTTTT; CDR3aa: CASRSLANTGELFF
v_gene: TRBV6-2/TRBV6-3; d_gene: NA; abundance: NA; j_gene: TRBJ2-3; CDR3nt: TGTGCCAGCAGTCGTATAGATACGCAGTATTTT; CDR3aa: CASSRIDTQYF
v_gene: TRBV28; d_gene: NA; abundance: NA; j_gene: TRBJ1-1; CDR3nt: TGTGCCAGCAGCACTCGGACTGAAGCTTTCTTT; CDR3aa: CASSTRTEAFF
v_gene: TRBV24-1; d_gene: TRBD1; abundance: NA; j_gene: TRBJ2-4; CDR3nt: TGTGCCACCAGTGGAGCGGGACAGGGAGGAAACATTCAGTACTTC; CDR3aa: CATSGAGQGGNIQYF
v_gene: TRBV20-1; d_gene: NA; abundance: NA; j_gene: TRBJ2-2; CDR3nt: TGCAGTGCCCTAAAAGCCGGGGAGCTGTTTTTT; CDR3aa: CSALKAGELFF
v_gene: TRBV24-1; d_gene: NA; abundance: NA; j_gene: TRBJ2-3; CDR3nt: TGTGCCACCAGTGATAGGTCGGGAGTGGCGGATACGCAGTATTTT; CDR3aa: CATSDRSGVADTQYF
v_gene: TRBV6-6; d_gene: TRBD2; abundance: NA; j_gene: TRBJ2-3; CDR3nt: TGTGCCAGCAGTTACTCCGGACGGGAGGTGGTAGATACGCAGTATTTT; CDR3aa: CASSYSGREVVDTQYF
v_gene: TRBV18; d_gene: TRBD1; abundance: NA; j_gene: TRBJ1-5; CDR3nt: TGTGCCAGCTCCGGAACAGGGGACCCCGGCAATCAGCCCCAGCATTTT; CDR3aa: CASSGTGDPGNQPQHF
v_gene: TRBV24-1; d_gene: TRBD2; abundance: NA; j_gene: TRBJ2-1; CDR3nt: TGTGCCACCAGTGATTTGGTAGCGGGAGAGTTCTTC; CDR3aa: CATSDLVAGEFF
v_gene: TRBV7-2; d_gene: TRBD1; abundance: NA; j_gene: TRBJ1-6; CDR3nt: TGTGCCAGCAGCCGTCAAACAGGGGGGAATTCACCCCTCCACTTT; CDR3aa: CASSRQTGGNSPLHF
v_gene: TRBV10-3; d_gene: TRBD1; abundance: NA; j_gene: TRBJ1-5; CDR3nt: TGTGCCATCAGTGAGTCCGGGACAGGGAGGGAACGGGGAGGTCAGCCCCAGCATTTT; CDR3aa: CAISESGTGRERGGQPQHF